These 26 T cell receptor beta chains were all obtained from the same sample, sequenced in a study of T cell clonotyping in hematopoietic cell transplantation. Only in-frame clones appear in the TCRdb table, and some are missing; sequencing was by immunoSEQ multiplex PCR. The sample includes approximately 41,000 clones, 95% seen only once; the top ten take under 0.95%. Sequencing was carried out using peripheral blood mononuclear cells. The receptors derive from a man between 25 and 39 years old in good health. Some clones in this sample may be carry-over from other donors' samples.

In its sample, this clone was seen a few times. The CDR3 reads CASSEGAYYGYTF. The CDR3 nucleotides are TGTGCCAGCAGTGAGGGGGCTTACTATGGCTACACCTTC. The gene calls are TRBV2 and TRBJ1-2; weak D call: TRBD1 (6 bases). V lost 3 bases and J lost 3, with 8 bases in between. CDR3 length: 13 residues. The germline CDR1 and CDR2 sequences are SNHLY and FYNNEI.

The gene calls are TRBV6-1 and TRBJ1-2, with 7 nucleotides matching TRBD1. Germline trimming cut 2 bases from V and 8 bases from J; bases unmatched to any gene: 5. The CDR3 sequence is 13 residues long. The germline CDR1 and CDR2 sequences are MNHNS and SASEGT. DNA of the CDR3: TGTGCCAGCAGTGAATCAGGGGGTCGAGGCTACACCTTC. Translation gives CASSESGGRGYTF.

This chain joins TRBV12-5 and TRBJ2-6, with 7 bases identical to TRBD1. CDR1 is LGHNT, CDR2 FRNRAP, per germline. The CDR3 contains 17 residues. V gave up 4 bases and J gave up 0 bases; unmatched junction bases: 6. CDR3 region: CASGSWGQLSGANVLTF. CDR3 sequence (DNA): TGTGCTAGTGGTTCGTGGGGACAGCTCTCTGGGGCCAACGTCCTGACTTTC.

Written as DNA, the CDR3 is TGTGCCAGCAGTGAAGTATGGCAGGGGGGTTCTGGCTACACCTTC. It translates to CASSEVWQGGSGYTF. The chain couples TRBV2 to TRBJ1-2; 7 bases match TRBD1. Per the germline V gene, CDR1 is SNHLY and CDR2 is FYNNEI. This CDR3 contains 15 residues. V lost 1 base to trimming and J lost 7 bases; unmatched junction nucleotides: 9.

This chain connects TRBV6-1 to TRBJ1-4, with TRBD1 matching 7 bases. The CDR3 totals 15 residues. Germline-derived CDR1 and CDR2 are MNHNS and SASEGT. V was clipped by 7 bases and J by 8 bases; unmatched bases: 13. The CDR3 sequence is CASIDQGGMGEKLFF. The CDR3 coding sequence is TGTGCCAGCATAGATCAAGGGGGCATGGGGGAAAAACTGTTTTTT.

The J gene is TRBJ2-7, the V gene TRBV11-2; the match to TRBD1 covers 8 bases. This CDR3 comprises 13 residues. Looked up from germline, CDR1 is SGHAT and CDR2 is FQNNGV. V lost 0 bases and J lost 11; bases outside the gene matches: 6. In nucleotides, the CDR3 is TGTGCCAGCAGCTTAGATCGCAGGGGGCTGGAGTACTTC. This gives the protein CASSLDRRGLEYF.

The DNA for the CDR3 is TGTGCCATCACCCAGGGACAGGGGATTGTTGAAGCTTTCTTT. Its translation is CAITQGQGIVEAFF. The rearrangement links TRBV10-3 to TRBJ1-1, with 10 bases fitting TRBD1. The CDR3 is 14 amino acids. Germline V gene data show CDR1 as ENHRY and CDR2 as SYGVKD. V shed 7 bases, J shed 7 bases, and the junction held 9 bases outside the gene matches.

A note on this clone: At one end the junction does not follow the germline gene, possibly because of a read error. This chain joins TRBV7-7 and TRBJ2-3; 13 bases match TRBD2. In germline, CDR1 is SSHAT, CDR2 FNYEAQ (reference sequence). The CDR3 has 15 amino acids. The CDR3 here is CASSSTSGRLDTQYF. CDR3 DNA sequence: TGTGCTAGCAGCTCGACTAGCGGGAGGTTGGATACGCAGTATTTT.

The V call is TRBV4-2, the J call TRBJ1-1; D is unclear. With 1 base removed from V and 2 bases from J, the gap between germline ends came to 8 bases. CDR3 size: 14 residues. Germline V gene data show CDR1 as LGHNA and CDR2 as YNFKEQ. The CDR3 loop is CASSQGIDNTEAFF. CDR3 sequence (DNA): TGTGCCAGCAGCCAAGGGATCGACAACACTGAAGCTTTCTTT.

This clone was counted once. DNA of the CDR3: TGTGCCAGCAGCTTGGGCGTCATGAACACTGAAGCTTTCTTT. It specifies CASSLGVMNTEAFF. V is TRBV5-8 and J is TRBJ1-1; D gene uncertain. V shed 0 bases and J shed 0 bases, with 6 bases lying between them. CDR1 SGHTS and CDR2 YDEGEE come from the germline V gene. This CDR3 contains 14 residues.

The CDR3 region has the DNA TGTGCCAGCAGCCCACTTGCGGGACTACCAAACAATGAGCAGTTCTTC. Translated, it gives CASSPLAGLPNNEQFF. The chain links TRBV7-6 to TRBJ2-1, with TRBD2 matching 7 bases. The CDR3 is 16 residues long. V shed 5 bases and J 5 bases; nucleotides not matched to a gene: 12. CDR1 and CDR2 (germline): SGHVS, FNYEAQ. The whole variable domain, remainder taken from reference TRBV7-6 and TRBJ2-1, is GAGVSQSPRYKVTKRGQDVALRCDPISGHVSLYWYRQALGQGPEFLTYFNYEAQQDKSGLPNDRFSAERPEGSISTLTIQRTEQRDSAMYRCASSPLAGLPNNEQFFGPGTRLTVL.

The chain joins TRBV19 to TRBJ1-2; D is unresolved. Trimming stripped 8 bases from V and 1 base from J, with 11 bases between. The length of the CDR3 is 13 residues. Germline CDR1 is LNHDA and CDR2 is SQIVND (reference sequence). The CDR3, as DNA: TGTGCCAGTTGGACGGATTTTAACTATGGCTACACCTTC. This translates into CASWTDFNYGYTF.

J is TRBJ2-3 and V is TRBV19; D is perhaps TRBD2 (6 bases). Germline values: CDR1 LNHDA, CDR2 SQIVND (reference sequence). Trimming shortened V by 1 base and J by 0 bases, and 11 bases separated the two germline ends. CDR3 length: 16 amino acids. The CDR3 here is CASSIGGRGSTDTQYF. The DNA for the CDR3 is TGTGCCAGTAGTATAGGAGGCCGGGGGAGCACAGATACGCAGTATTTT.

This clone was seen a handful of times. The chain employs TRBV9 and TRBJ2-5; D tentatively fits TRBD1 or TRBD2 (6 bases each). The CDR3 is made up of 15 amino acids. CDR1 SGDLS and CDR2 YYNGEE come from the germline V gene. Trimming pared 6 bases from V and 5 bases from J, leaving 20 bases between. The CDR3 DNA follows: TGTGCCAGCACCGGGGGCGGAGGGGCTGAGGAGACCCAGTACTTC. This gives the protein CASTGGGGAEETQYF.

The chain uses TRBV7-7 and TRBJ2-6, with a tentative D call TRBD1 (6 bases). This CDR3 contains 17 residues. Trimming cost V 5 bases and J 3 bases, with 17 bases left between them. CDR1 is SSHAT, CDR2 FNYEAQ, per germline (reference sequence). Written as DNA, the CDR3 is TGTGCCAGCAGCCCTACGACAGGAACCGGTGGGGCCAACGTCCTGACTTTC. Translating gives CASSPTTGTGGANVLTF.

This sequence joins TRBV11-1 and TRBJ2-3; no firm D call. This CDR3 contains 14 residues. The germline V gene encodes CDR1 SGHAT and CDR2 FQDESV (reference sequence). The V end lost 7 bases, the J end lost 0 bases, and 11 bases lay between the germline ends. In DNA form, the CDR3 reads TGTGCCAGCAAGGACGGGCATAGCACAGATACGCAGTATTTT. Translating gives CASKDGHSTDTQYF.

The chain combines TRBV29-1 with TRBJ1-2; 10 bases line up with TRBD1. CDR1 SQVTM and CDR2 ANQGSEA come from the germline V gene. V was clipped by 4 bases and J by 4 bases; unmatched bases: 12. CDR3 size: 16 residues. The CDR3 sequence is CSVGDPGQGIFYGYTF. CDR3 in DNA: TGCAGCGTTGGCGACCCGGGACAGGGGATCTTCTATGGCTACACCTTC.

This chain uses TRBV9 with TRBJ1-1; the D is unclear. The V and J ends lost 2 bases and 1 base respectively, with 6 bases between them. Germline V gives CDR1 SGDLS, CDR2 YYNGEE. The CDR3 sequence is 13 residues long. The CDR3 reads CASSVQQNTEAFF. The CDR3 DNA follows: TGTGCCAGCAGCGTGCAGCAGAACACTGAAGCTTTCTTT. The full variable domain, completed using reference TRBV9 and TRBJ1-1, is DSGVTQTPKHLITATGQRVTLRCSPRSGDLSVYWYQQSLDQGLQFLIQYYNGEERAKGNILERFSAQQFPDLHSELNLSSLELGDSALYFCASSVQQNTEAFFGQGTRLTVV.

The V and J genes are TRBV5-4 and TRBJ2-2; possible D gene TRBD2, 6 bases. V shed 1 base and J shed 1 base, with 8 bases lying between them. The CDR3 spans 15 residues. The germline gives CDR1 SGHNT, CDR2 YYREEE (reference sequence). CDR3 DNA sequence: TGTGCCAGCAGCTTGCGCGGGAAGAACACCGGGGAGCTGTTTTTT. Encoded protein: CASSLRGKNTGELFF.

The rearrangement joins TRBV5-6 to TRBJ2-2; D gene ambiguous. CDR3 length equals 14 residues. The germline gives CDR1 SGHDT, CDR2 YYEEEE. V gave up 2 bases and J gave up 4 bases, with 9 bases separating them. CDR3 in amino acids: CASSFDTTTGELFF. The CDR3 DNA reads as TGTGCCAGCAGCTTTGACACAACCACCGGGGAGCTGTTTTTT.

The chain uses TRBV9 and TRBJ2-3; 12 bases map to TRBD2. From germline, CDR1 is SGDLS and CDR2 YYNGEE. The CDR3 covers 17 residues. V lost 4 bases, J lost 0 bases, and 6 bases stayed unmatched. The CDR3 nucleotides read TGTGCCAGCAGCCCCGGGACTAGCGGGCGGAGCACAGATACGCAGTATTTT. Amino acids: CASSPGTSGRSTDTQYF. The variable domain in full, with the rest retrieved from reference TRBV9 and TRBJ2-3, is DSGVTQTPKHLITATGQRVTLRCSPRSGDLSVYWYQQSLDQGLQFLIQYYNGEERAKGNILERFSAQQFPDLHSELNLSSLELGDSALYFCASSPGTSGRSTDTQYFGPGTRLTVL.

The genes are TRBV6-4 and TRBJ2-4; a possible D gene is TRBD2 (5 bases). With 7 bases removed from V and 9 bases from J, the gap between germline ends came to 19 bases. Germline CDR1 is MRHNA and CDR2 is SNTAGT. The CDR3 length is 14 residues. The CDR3 protein is CASIYPAEASIQYF. The CDR3 coding sequence is TGTGCCAGCATTTACCCCGCGGAGGCGAGCATTCAGTACTTC.

The CDR3 reads CASSLGGTSSGNTIYF. Here the CDR3 DNA reads TGTGCCAGCAGCTTAGGGGGCACGAGCTCTGGAAACACCATATATTTT. The chain has TRBV11-3 and TRBJ1-3; D possibly corresponds to TRBD1 (5 bases). The CDR3 is 16 residues long. CDR1 and CDR2 from the germline V gene are SGHNT and YENEEA. Trimming shortened V by 1 base and J by 0 bases, and 10 bases separated the two germline ends.

The chain has TRBV7-9 and TRBJ2-5, with TRBD1 matching 7 bases. Germline lookup yields CDR1 SEHNR and CDR2 FQNEAQ (reference sequence). There are 15 residues in the CDR3. Trimming took 2 bases from V and 1 from J; bases not matched to a gene: 4. CDR3 amino acids: CASSLPTGVQETQYF. CDR3 bases: TGTGCCAGCAGCTTACCAACAGGGGTCCAAGAGACCCAGTACTTC.

A few counts support this clone. This chain connects TRBV2 to TRBJ2-6; either TRBD1 or TRBD2 may supply D (6 bases each). CDR1 SNHLY and CDR2 FYNNEI come from the germline V gene. Trimming removed 7 bases at V and 2 bases at J, with 15 bases between. This CDR3 is built from 16 residues. The CDR3 loop reads CASNGGGSAGANVLTF. CDR3 nucleotide sequence: TGTGCCAGCAACGGAGGGGGATCGGCTGGGGCCAACGTCCTGACTTTC.

This sequence joins TRBV5-6 and TRBJ1-2, with 9 bases that match TRBD1. V gave up 1 base and J gave up 1 base; unmatched junction bases: 14. The length of the CDR3 is 19 residues. Germline V gene sequence: CDR1 SGHDT, CDR2 YYEEEE. CDR3 sequence reads: CASSLTLAVGQGLNYGYTF. DNA for the CDR3: TGTGCCAGCAGCTTGACCTTGGCCGTAGGACAGGGGCTTAACTATGGCTACACCTTC.